This paragraph reports one TCR beta chain. Its antigen is unknown. This specimen comes from a study of T cells after posttransplantation cyclophosphamide. Assay used: immunoSEQ multiplex PCR; TCRdb lists only in-frame clones, some missing. Of more than 30,000 clones listed, around nine tenths are singletons. CDR3 length equals 9 residues. The V end lost 2 bases, the J end lost 10 bases, and 5 bases lay between the germline ends. CDR1 is SQVTM and CDR2 is ANQGSEA in the germline V gene. General study points: Donor-recipient repertoire similarity was low at 1-2 months, rising over year one.

The naive gate required viable CD3+CD4+ or CD3+CD8+ cells with CCR7+CD45RA+CD45RO-CD95-CD27+CD28+ phenotype. The sequence came from a woman aged 60-75 years in good health, CMV-negative, and a related stem cell transplant donor. The sequencing input was naive CD4+ T cells sorted from PBMCs. V and J are TRBV29-1 and TRBJ1-2, with no clear D. CDR3 sequence reads: CSVELSYTF. CDR3 nucleotide sequence: TGCAGCGTTGAATTATCCTACACCTTC. Complete variable domain (other parts from reference TRBV29-1 and TRBJ1-2): SAVISQKPSRDICQRGTSLTIQCQVDSQVTMMFWYRQQPGQSLTLIATANQGSEATYESGFVIDKFPISRPNLTFSTLTVSNMSPEDSSIYLCSVELSYTFGSGTRLTVV.